This is a list of T cell receptor beta chains from one sample in a study of blood T cells in healthy people across ages. TCRdb processed the 5' RACE reads anew with MiXCR; each CDR3 protein has one entry. The repertoire holds around 1.1 million distinct CDR3 sequences, around two fifths seen once, with about an eighth in the top ten. Sequencing was carried out using blood. Receptors were obtained from a man aged 18-30 years in good health. The CDR3 runs from the conserved cysteine through the conserved F or W. Fields, in order: CDR3 DNA, CDR3 protein, D gene, CDR3 length, J gene, V gene, clone size. D genes are given only for firm matches. Clone size is shown for a subset of rows, as once, few, many or a class of expanded clone.

CDR3 DNA: TGTGCCAGCGACAGCTCTGGAAACACCATATATTTT
CDR3 protein: CASDSSGNTIYF
D gene: NA
CDR3 length: 12
J gene: TRBJ1-3
V gene: TRBV6-1
clone size: NA

CDR3 DNA: TGTGCCAGCATCGAGGGTTTGGAAAGTAGCCTCTACGAGCAGTACTTC
CDR3 protein: CASIEGLESSLYEQYF
D gene: NA
CDR3 length: 16
J gene: TRBJ2-7
V gene: TRBV6-1
clone size: once

CDR3 DNA: TGTGCCATCAAGGAGGGGCCTATCCTCACAGATACGCAGTATTTT
CDR3 protein: CAIKEGPILTDTQYF
D gene: NA
CDR3 length: 15
J gene: TRBJ2-3
V gene: TRBV10-3
clone size: NA

CDR3 DNA: TGTGCCAGCAGCTTAGGGGCATTTAATGAAAAACTGTTTTTT
CDR3 protein: CASSLGAFNEKLFF
D gene: NA
CDR3 length: 14
J gene: TRBJ1-4
V gene: TRBV7-2
clone size: NA

CDR3 DNA: TGTGCCAGCAGTTTACGCAGGGACGCATACACCATATATTTT
CDR3 protein: CASSLRRDAYTIYF
D gene: NA
CDR3 length: 14
J gene: TRBJ1-3
V gene: TRBV12-3/TRBV12-4
clone size: NA

CDR3 DNA: TGTGCCAGCAGCCCAGGACAGGGAGCTGAAGAAGAGACCCAGTACTTC
CDR3 protein: CASSPGQGAEEETQYF
D gene: TRBD1
CDR3 length: 16
J gene: TRBJ2-5
V gene: TRBV13
clone size: NA

CDR3 DNA: TGTGCCAGCAGTCAGAGACAGGGTTTTGAGCAGTTCTTC
CDR3 protein: CASSQRQGFEQFF
D gene: TRBD1
CDR3 length: 13
J gene: TRBJ2-1
V gene: TRBV6-5
clone size: NA

CDR3 DNA: TGCGCCAGCAGCCACCGGGCACGAGCTAACTATGGTTACACCTTC
CDR3 protein: CASSHRARANYGYTF
D gene: NA
CDR3 length: 15
J gene: TRBJ1-2
V gene: TRBV4-1
clone size: few

CDR3 DNA: TGCGCCAGCAGCCAAGGGGGGGGTCGGGCTGAAGCTTTCTTT
CDR3 protein: CASSQGGGRAEAFF
D gene: NA
CDR3 length: 14
J gene: TRBJ1-1
V gene: TRBV4-1
clone size: NA

CDR3 DNA: TGTGCCAGCCAACCCGGGACTAGCGGGGGCGACGAGCAGTACTTC
CDR3 protein: CASQPGTSGGDEQYF
D gene: TRBD2
CDR3 length: 15
J gene: TRBJ2-7
V gene: TRBV3-1
clone size: NA

CDR3 DNA: TGTGCCAGCAGCCCGAAGGGCAGGGGAATAAACGATGAGCAGTACTTC
CDR3 protein: CASSPKGRGINDEQYF
D gene: NA
CDR3 length: 16
J gene: TRBJ2-5
V gene: TRBV7-3
clone size: NA

CDR3 DNA: TGCGCCAGCAGCCCGGGACTAGCGGGGTGGAATGAGCAGTACTTC
CDR3 protein: CASSPGLAGWNEQYF
D gene: TRBD2
CDR3 length: 15
J gene: TRBJ2-7
V gene: TRBV5-1
clone size: NA

CDR3 DNA: TGTGCCAGCAGCTTCCCCTACGACTCTGCGGGGGACGATTATAAACGCACAGATACGCAGTATTTT
CDR3 protein: CASSFPYDSAGDDYKRTDTQYF
D gene: TRBD2
CDR3 length: 22
J gene: TRBJ2-3
V gene: TRBV11-2
clone size: few

CDR3 DNA: TGTGCCAGCAGCTCCAAGGGGGAAAGGAGCTCCTACAATGAGCAGTTCTTC
CDR3 protein: CASSSKGERSSYNEQFF
D gene: NA
CDR3 length: 17
J gene: TRBJ2-1
V gene: TRBV7-2
clone size: NA

CDR3 DNA: TGTGCCGGCGAATCGCGCTCCTACAATGAGCAGTTCTTC
CDR3 protein: CAGESRSYNEQFF
D gene: NA
CDR3 length: 13
J gene: TRBJ2-1
V gene: TRBV7-9
clone size: NA

CDR3 DNA: TGTGCCAGCAGCCCGGCCATCCTGGGAGAGACCCAGTACTTC
CDR3 protein: CASSPAILGETQYF
D gene: NA
CDR3 length: 14
J gene: TRBJ2-5
V gene: TRBV7-2
clone size: NA

CDR3 DNA: TGCAGTGCTAGAGATCAATATCGTGGAGTAGGGGGTTCACCCCTCCACTTT
CDR3 protein: CSARDQYRGVGGSPLHF
D gene: NA
CDR3 length: 17
J gene: TRBJ1-6
V gene: TRBV20-1
clone size: NA

CDR3 DNA: TGTGCCAGCTTGGAGGGGGCGACGAACACCGGGGAGCTGTTTTTT
CDR3 protein: CASLEGATNTGELFF
D gene: NA
CDR3 length: 15
J gene: TRBJ2-2
V gene: TRBV12-3/TRBV12-4
clone size: NA

CDR3 DNA: TGTGCCATCAGTGAGTCCCAGAGAGTATATGGCTACACCTTC
CDR3 protein: CAISESQRVYGYTF
D gene: NA
CDR3 length: 14
J gene: TRBJ1-2
V gene: TRBV10-3
clone size: NA

CDR3 DNA: TGTGCCATCAGTGGGCCGGGACAATTGTCAGTGGGGGGCTACACCTTC
CDR3 protein: CAISGPGQLSVGGYTF
D gene: NA
CDR3 length: 16
J gene: TRBJ1-2
V gene: TRBV10-3
clone size: NA

CDR3 DNA: TGCAGTGCTAGGGACTTGAACTACGAGCAGTACTTC
CDR3 protein: CSARDLNYEQYF
D gene: NA
CDR3 length: 12
J gene: TRBJ2-7
V gene: TRBV20-1
clone size: few

CDR3 DNA: TGTGCCAGCAGCCGAGAGTACAGCCAAGAGACCCAGTACTTC
CDR3 protein: CASSREYSQETQYF
D gene: NA
CDR3 length: 14
J gene: TRBJ2-5
V gene: TRBV4-2
clone size: NA

CDR3 DNA: TGTGCCATCAGTGTTTCGGGACAGGGCCCCGAGCAGTACTTC
CDR3 protein: CAISVSGQGPEQYF
D gene: TRBD1
CDR3 length: 14
J gene: TRBJ2-7
V gene: TRBV10-3
clone size: many

CDR3 DNA: TGCGCCAGCAGCCCCGGGGACAGGGCTGCTGGTGAGCAGTTCTTC
CDR3 protein: CASSPGDRAAGEQFF
D gene: TRBD1
CDR3 length: 15
J gene: TRBJ2-1
V gene: TRBV5-1
clone size: few

CDR3 DNA: TGTGCCAGCAGCCCCTTGGACTCAGGCTATGGCTACACCTTC
CDR3 protein: CASSPLDSGYGYTF
D gene: NA
CDR3 length: 14
J gene: TRBJ1-2
V gene: TRBV3-1
clone size: NA

CDR3 DNA: TGCAGCGTTGAAGTGACAGGGGTAAACTATGGCTACACCTTC
CDR3 protein: CSVEVTGVNYGYTF
D gene: TRBD1
CDR3 length: 14
J gene: TRBJ1-2
V gene: TRBV29-1
clone size: few

CDR3 DNA: TGTGCCAGCAGCTCCAACAGGGAAACAACTAATGAAAAACTGTTTTTT
CDR3 protein: CASSSNRETTNEKLFF
D gene: NA
CDR3 length: 16
J gene: TRBJ1-4
V gene: TRBV7-9
clone size: NA

CDR3 DNA: TGCAGTGCTAGAGATAACCAGGGGAGGAAGACCCAGTACTTC
CDR3 protein: CSARDNQGRKTQYF
D gene: NA
CDR3 length: 14
J gene: TRBJ2-5
V gene: TRBV20-1
clone size: once

CDR3 DNA: TGCAGTGCCTTGGACAGGGTAGAGGGCAAACTGTTTTTT
CDR3 protein: CSALDRVEGKLFF
D gene: TRBD1
CDR3 length: 13
J gene: TRBJ1-4
V gene: TRBV20-1
clone size: NA

CDR3 DNA: TGTGCCAGCAGCTTACTCCCGACAGACTATGGCTACACCTTC
CDR3 protein: CASSLLPTDYGYTF
D gene: NA
CDR3 length: 14
J gene: TRBJ1-2
V gene: TRBV7-9
clone size: NA

CDR3 DNA: TGTGCCAGTAGTTCGGACAGGGATCGTCTGTTCTTC
CDR3 protein: CASSSDRDRLFF
D gene: TRBD1
CDR3 length: 12
J gene: TRBJ2-1
V gene: TRBV19
clone size: NA

CDR3 DNA: TGCGCCAGCAGCTTAAATCGGGACACCCTTTCGAGCTCCTACAATGAGCAGTTCTTC
CDR3 protein: CASSLNRDTLSSSYNEQFF
D gene: NA
CDR3 length: 19
J gene: TRBJ2-1
V gene: TRBV5-1
clone size: few

CDR3 DNA: TGTGCCAGCACCCAAGGGGGGATGGTGGGCTACACCTTC
CDR3 protein: CASTQGGMVGYTF
D gene: NA
CDR3 length: 13
J gene: TRBJ1-2
V gene: TRBV12-3/TRBV12-4
clone size: few